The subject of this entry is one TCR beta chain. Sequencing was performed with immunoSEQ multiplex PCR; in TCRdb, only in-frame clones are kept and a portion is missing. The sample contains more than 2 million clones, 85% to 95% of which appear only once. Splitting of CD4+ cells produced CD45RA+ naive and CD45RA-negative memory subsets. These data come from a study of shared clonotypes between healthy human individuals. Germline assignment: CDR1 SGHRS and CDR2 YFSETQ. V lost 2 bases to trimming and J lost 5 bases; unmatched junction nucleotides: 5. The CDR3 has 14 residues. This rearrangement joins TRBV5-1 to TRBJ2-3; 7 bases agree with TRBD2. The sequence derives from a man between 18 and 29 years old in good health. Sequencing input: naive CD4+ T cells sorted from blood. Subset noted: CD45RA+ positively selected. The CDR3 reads CASSLSGTIDTQYF. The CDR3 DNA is TGCGCCAGCAGCTTATCCGGGACTATAGATACGCAGTATTTT. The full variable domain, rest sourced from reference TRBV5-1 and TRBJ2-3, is KAGVTQTPRYLIKTRGQQVTLSCSPISGHRSVSWYQQTPGQGLQFLFEYFSETQRNKGNFPGRFSGRQFSNSRSEMNVSTLELGDSALYLCASSLSGTIDTQYFGPGTRLTVL.